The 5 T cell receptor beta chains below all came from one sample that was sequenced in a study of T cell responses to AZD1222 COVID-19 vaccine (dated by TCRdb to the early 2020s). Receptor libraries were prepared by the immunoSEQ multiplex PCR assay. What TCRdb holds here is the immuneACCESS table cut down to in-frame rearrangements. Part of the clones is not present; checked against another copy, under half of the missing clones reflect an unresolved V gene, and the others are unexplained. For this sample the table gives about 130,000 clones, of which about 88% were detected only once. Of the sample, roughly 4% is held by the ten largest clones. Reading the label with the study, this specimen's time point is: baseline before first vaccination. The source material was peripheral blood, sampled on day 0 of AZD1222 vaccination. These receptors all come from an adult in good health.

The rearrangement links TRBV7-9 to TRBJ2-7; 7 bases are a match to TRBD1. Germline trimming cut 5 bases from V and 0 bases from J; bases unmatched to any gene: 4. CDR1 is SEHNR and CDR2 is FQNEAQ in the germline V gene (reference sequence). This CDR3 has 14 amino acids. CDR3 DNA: TGTGCCAGCAGCAGGGACAGCAGCTCCTACGAGCAGTACTTC. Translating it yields CASSRDSSSYEQYF.

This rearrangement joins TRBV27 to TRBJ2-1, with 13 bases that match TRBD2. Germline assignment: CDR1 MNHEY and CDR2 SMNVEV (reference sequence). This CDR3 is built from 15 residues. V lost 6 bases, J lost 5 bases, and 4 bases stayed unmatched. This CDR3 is CASSLGLAGNNEQFF. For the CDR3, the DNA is TGTGCCAGCAGCCTGGGACTAGCGGGGAACAATGAGCAGTTCTTC.

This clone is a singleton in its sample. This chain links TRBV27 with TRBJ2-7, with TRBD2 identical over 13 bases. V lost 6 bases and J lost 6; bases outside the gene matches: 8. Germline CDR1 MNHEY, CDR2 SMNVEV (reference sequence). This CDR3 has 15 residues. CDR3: CASSRTSGGSSEQYF. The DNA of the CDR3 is TGTGCCAGCAGCCGGACTAGCGGGGGAAGCAGCGAGCAGTACTTC.

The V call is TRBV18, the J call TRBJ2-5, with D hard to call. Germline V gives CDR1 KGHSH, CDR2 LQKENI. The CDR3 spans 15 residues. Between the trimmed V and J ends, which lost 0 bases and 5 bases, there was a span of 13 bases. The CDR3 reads CASSPPSVDGETQYF. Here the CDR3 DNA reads TGTGCCAGCTCACCACCGTCAGTGGACGGTGAGACCCAGTACTTC.

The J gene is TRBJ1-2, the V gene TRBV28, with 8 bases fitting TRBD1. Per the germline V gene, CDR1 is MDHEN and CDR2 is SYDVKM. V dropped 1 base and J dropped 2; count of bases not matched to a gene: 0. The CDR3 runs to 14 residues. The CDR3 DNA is TGTGCCAGCAGTTTATCAGGGGGCAACTATGGCTACACCTTC. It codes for CASSLSGGNYGYTF.